One and the same sample provided the 21 T cell receptor beta chains below, sequenced in a study of blood T cell repertoires in COVID-19. The protocol was immunoSEQ multiplex PCR, while the TCRdb copy is restricted to in-frame clones and leaves out a portion. The sample holds 350,000 to 450,000 clones; 87% are singletons and the top ten take roughly 2%. Specimen: PBMCs or T cells enriched from blood (not recorded which). The receptors were sampled from a man between 35 and 55 years old in a cohort exposed to, infected with or recovered from COVID-19 (not recorded which).

In its sample, this clone was seen once. The genes are TRBV28 and TRBJ1-4, with 7 bases lining up with TRBD1. The germline gives CDR1 MDHEN, CDR2 SYDVKM. The CDR3 extends over 15 amino acids. With 6 bases clipped from V and 5 bases from J, the junction kept 9 bases outside the gene matches. For the CDR3, the DNA is TGTGCCAGCAGACCATGGGGACAGACGAATGAAAAACTGTTTTTT. The encoded protein is CASRPWGQTNEKLFF.

This chain links TRBV2 with TRBJ2-6; TRBD1 agrees at 7 bases. Trimming at V came to 5 bases and at J to 0 bases, leaving 7 bases not matched to a gene. Looked up from germline, CDR1 is SNHLY and CDR2 is FYNNEI. The CDR3 contains 17 residues. The CDR3 reads CASSTGASISGANVLTF. CDR3 DNA sequence: TGTGCCAGCAGTACAGGGGCCTCTATCTCTGGGGCCAACGTCCTGACTTTC.

The chain is built from TRBV19 and TRBJ2-7, with 9 bases lining up with TRBD2. In germline, CDR1 is LNHDA, CDR2 SQIVND (reference sequence). The CDR3 is 15 residues long. The ends lost 5 bases at V and 4 bases at J; junction bases unmatched: 9. The CDR3 DNA sequence: TGTGCCAGTAGTGTGACTAGCGGCGACCTTTACGAGCAGTACTTC. This codes for CASSVTSGDLYEQYF.

The V and J genes are TRBV11-2 and TRBJ2-2; TRBD1 might be the D (6 bases). The V and J ends lost 5 bases and 5 bases respectively, with 12 bases between them. The CDR3 has 14 residues. Germline CDR1 SGHAT, CDR2 FQNNGV. CDR3 sequence reads: CASSHLRGTGELFF. DNA for the CDR3: TGTGCCAGCAGCCACCTTAGGGGGACCGGGGAGCTGTTTTTT.

V usage is TRBV3-1 (or the pseudogene TRBV3-2) and J usage is TRBJ1-6, with D possibly TRBD1 on 5 matching bases. This CDR3 spans 14 amino acids. The V end lost 3 bases, the J end lost 14 bases, and 17 bases lay between the germline ends. The germline V gene has CDR1 LGHDT and CDR2 YNNKEL (reference sequence). The CDR3 sequence: CASSHLQRDFTLHF. The CDR3 region has the DNA TGTGCCAGCAGCCATCTCCAAAGGGACTTCACCCTCCACTTT.

This clone was picked up a small number of times. This chain links TRBV10-3 with TRBJ1-1; D not certain. The CDR3 runs 13 residues. In germline, CDR1 is ENHRY, CDR2 SYGVKD. Trimming took off 8 bases at V and 2 bases at J, with 12 bases between the two ends. Here the CDR3 reads CAIRVAVNTEAFF. CDR3 sequence (DNA): TGTGCCATCCGGGTGGCAGTCAACACTGAAGCTTTCTTT.

The chain combines TRBV7-9 with TRBJ2-5, with 8 bases fitting TRBD1. Germline CDR1 and CDR2: SEHNR and FQNEAQ (reference sequence). CDR3 size: 16 residues. The J segment lost 0 bases and the V segment lost 5 bases, leaving 8 bases of the junction unmatched. The CDR3 reads CASSRTGRRHQETQYF. For the CDR3, the DNA is TGTGCCAGCAGCAGGACAGGGCGTCGTCACCAAGAGACCCAGTACTTC.

The chain links TRBV5-1 to TRBJ1-2; no definite D call. The CDR3 contains 14 residues. Germline loops: CDR1 SGHRS, CDR2 YFSETQ. Trimming pared 0 bases from V and 8 bases from J, leaving 14 bases between. Here the CDR3 reads CASSLVSETSGYTF. The CDR3 DNA reads TGCGCCAGCAGCTTGGTTTCAGAGACATCCGGCTACACCTTC.

The chain's CDR3 is CASSPRYNQPQHF. The CDR3 DNA is TGTGCCAGTAGTCCCCGGTACAATCAGCCCCAGCATTTT. This chain uses TRBV19 with TRBJ1-5, with D hard to call. Germline assignment: CDR1 LNHDA and CDR2 SQIVND (reference sequence). V was cut by 5 bases and J by 3 bases, with 8 bases left in between. There are 13 residues in the CDR3. The full variable domain, with the rest looked up from reference TRBV19 and TRBJ1-5, is DGGITQSPKYLFRKEGQNVTLSCEQNLNHDAMYWYRQDPGQGLRLIYYSQIVNDFQKGDIAEGYSVSREKKESFPLTVTSAQKNPTAFYLCASSPRYNQPQHFGDGTRLSIL.

The CDR3 spells CASRLLGGGDEKLFF. The CDR3 coding sequence is TGTGCCAGCAGACTTTTAGGGGGCGGGGATGAAAAACTGTTTTTT. The V and J genes are TRBV27 and TRBJ1-4; 7 bases are a match to TRBD1. Per germline, CDR1 MNHEY and CDR2 SMNVEV (reference sequence). The ends lost 6 bases at V and 6 bases at J; junction bases unmatched: 10. This CDR3 has 15 residues.

The chain combines TRBV7-6 with TRBJ1-5; 7 bases are a match to TRBD1. With V trimmed by 5 bases and J by 1 base, 5 bases remained unmatched. This CDR3 spans 15 amino acids. Germline lookup yields CDR1 SGHVS and CDR2 FNYEAQ. This CDR3 reads CASSPDRRSNQPQHF. In DNA form, the CDR3 reads TGTGCCAGCAGCCCGGACAGGAGAAGCAATCAGCCCCAGCATTTT.

The gene calls are TRBV7-2 and TRBJ1-1, with D perhaps TRBD1 (6 bases). V lost 7 bases to trimming and J lost 0 bases, with 12 bases between them. The CDR3 is 14 amino acids. Germline CDR1 SGHTA, CDR2 FQGNSA. The CDR3 here is CASTVDRLNTEAFF. CDR3 coding DNA: TGTGCCAGCACCGTGGACAGATTGAACACTGAAGCTTTCTTT.

This chain joins TRBV5-6 and TRBJ1-4; 11 bases are a match to TRBD1. V dropped 4 bases and J dropped 7; count of bases not matched to a gene: 6. Germline CDR1 and CDR2: SGHDT and YYEEEE. This CDR3 has 15 residues. The CDR3 nucleotides read TGTGCCAGCAGCACCGGACAGGGGGCGCCTGAAAAACTGTTTTTT. Translated: CASSTGQGAPEKLFF.

The V gene is TRBV30, the J gene TRBJ1-3; maybe TRBD1 (5 bases). Trimming stripped 4 bases from V and 2 bases from J, with 12 bases between. CDR1 and CDR2 (germline): GTSNPN, SVGIG (reference sequence). CDR3 length: 14 residues. The chain's CDR3 is CAWTFGGAGNTIYF. The CDR3 nucleotides are TGTGCCTGGACCTTTGGGGGGGCTGGAAACACCATATATTTT.

This chain links TRBV5-6 with TRBJ2-1, with 9 bases fitting TRBD2. Germline values: CDR1 SGHDT, CDR2 YYEEEE. J gave up 3 bases and V 2 bases, and 9 bases lay outside the gene matches. The CDR3 contains 17 residues. The CDR3 nucleotides are TGTGCCAGCAGCTTATACCTTAGCGGGAGCAACTACAATGAGCAGTTCTTC. It encodes CASSLYLSGSNYNEQFF.

The chain combines TRBV19 with TRBJ1-2; D remains ambiguous. CDR3 size: 10 residues. Trimming stripped 9 bases from V and 7 bases from J, with 9 bases between. Germline V gene sequence: CDR1 LNHDA, CDR2 SQIVND (reference sequence). The CDR3, as DNA: TGTGCCAGCGGGAGGGTTGGCTACACCTTC. This translates into CASGRVGYTF. Full variable domain (remainder filled in from reference TRBV19 and TRBJ1-2): DGGITQSPKYLFRKEGQNVTLSCEQNLNHDAMYWYRQDPGQGLRLIYYSQIVNDFQKGDIAEGYSVSREKKESFPLTVTSAQKNPTAFYLCASGRVGYTFGSGTRLTVV.

The chain recombines TRBV9 with TRBJ2-7; TRBD2 might be the D (7 bases). The CDR3 extends over 14 amino acids. V lost 3 bases and J lost 2, with 12 bases in between. Per the germline V gene, CDR1 is SGDLS and CDR2 is YYNGEE. CDR3: CASSAGEGPYEQYF. The CDR3 DNA is TGTGCCAGCAGCGCAGGGGAGGGCCCCTACGAGCAGTACTTC.

This clone was counted between two and nine times. The V gene is TRBV5-1, the J gene TRBJ1-1; 9 bases are a match to TRBD1. The CDR3 is made up of 16 amino acids. CDR1 is SGHRS, CDR2 YFSETQ, per germline. J lost 5 bases, V lost 4 bases, and 12 bases had no gene match. Written as DNA, the CDR3 is TGCGCCAGCAGCCAAGCATTACAGGGGGCAAGGACTGAAGCTTTCTTT. It encodes CASSQALQGARTEAFF.

The CDR3 sequence: CASSSPLGRRLQAQYF. For the CDR3, the DNA is TGTGCCAGCAGCTCCCCGCTAGGTCGTCGTCTTCAAGCCCAGTACTTC. This chain uses TRBV11-2 with TRBJ2-5, with D uncertain. From germline, CDR1 is SGHAT and CDR2 FQNNGV. The CDR3 loop spans 16 amino acids. The V end was cut by 4 bases, the J end by 9 bases, with 24 bases between.

The count of this clone is one. This chain joins TRBV30 and TRBJ2-5, with 10 bases that match TRBD2. Germline values: CDR1 GTSNPN, CDR2 SVGIG (reference sequence). The CDR3 contains 14 residues. V trimming: 4 bases; J trimming: 1 base; junction bases outside the gene matches: 3. The CDR3 DNA reads TGTGCCTGGACTAGCGGGAGCTCCCAAGAGACCCAGTACTTC. It yields the protein CAWTSGSSQETQYF.

The chain carries TRBV19 and TRBJ2-7; D is perhaps TRBD2 (5 bases). The V end was cut by 4 bases, the J end by 2 bases, with 12 bases between. Per the germline V gene, CDR1 is LNHDA and CDR2 is SQIVND (reference sequence). This CDR3 comprises 14 residues. CDR3 amino acids: CASSSGLATYEQYF. The CDR3 DNA reads TGTGCCAGTAGTAGCGGGCTGGCTACCTACGAGCAGTACTTC.